One T cell receptor (beta chain) is described in this entry. This specimen comes from a study of blood T cell repertoires in COVID-19. The V gene's germline CDR1 is GTSNPN and CDR2 SVGIG (reference sequence). The CDR3 is 13 residues long. Trimming at V came to 4 bases and at J to 3 bases, leaving 3 bases not matched to a gene. The Seattle site enrolled patients during active infection and followed them longitudinally. Sequenced by immunoSEQ multiplex PCR; TCRdb stores in-frame clones only, minus some. Here the sample spans hundreds of thousands of clones, 80% to 90% being singletons. The genes are TRBV30 and TRBJ2-7; 10 bases fit TRBD2. The source material was peripheral blood. This clonotype originated in a woman aged 70-85 years with COVID-19, enrolled during active disease. In nucleotides, the CDR3 is TGTGCCTGGAAACTAGCGGGGAGCTACGAGCAGTACTTC. Protein sequence: CAWKLAGSYEQYF.